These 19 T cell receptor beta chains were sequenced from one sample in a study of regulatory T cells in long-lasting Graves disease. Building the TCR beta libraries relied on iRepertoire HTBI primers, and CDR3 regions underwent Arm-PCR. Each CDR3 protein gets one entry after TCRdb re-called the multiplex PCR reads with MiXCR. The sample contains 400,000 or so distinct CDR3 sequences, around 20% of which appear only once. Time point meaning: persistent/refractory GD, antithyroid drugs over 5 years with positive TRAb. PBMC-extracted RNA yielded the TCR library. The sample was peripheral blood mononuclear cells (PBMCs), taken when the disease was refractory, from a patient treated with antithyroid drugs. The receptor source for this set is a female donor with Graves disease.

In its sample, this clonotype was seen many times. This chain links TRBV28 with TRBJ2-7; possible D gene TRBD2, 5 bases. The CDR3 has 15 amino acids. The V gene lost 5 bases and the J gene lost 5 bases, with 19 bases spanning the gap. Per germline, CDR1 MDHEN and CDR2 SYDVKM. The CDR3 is CASSRSLGSGNEQYF. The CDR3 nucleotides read TGTGCCAGCAGTCGCTCTTTAGGGAGCGGAAACGAGCAGTACTTC.

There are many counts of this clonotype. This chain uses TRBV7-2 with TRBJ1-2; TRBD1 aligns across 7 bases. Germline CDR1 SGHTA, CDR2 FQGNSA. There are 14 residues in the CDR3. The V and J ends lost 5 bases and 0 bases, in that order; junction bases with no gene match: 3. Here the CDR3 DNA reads TGTGCCAGCAGCCTCGGACAGGCTAACTATGGCTACACCTTC. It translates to CASSLGQANYGYTF.

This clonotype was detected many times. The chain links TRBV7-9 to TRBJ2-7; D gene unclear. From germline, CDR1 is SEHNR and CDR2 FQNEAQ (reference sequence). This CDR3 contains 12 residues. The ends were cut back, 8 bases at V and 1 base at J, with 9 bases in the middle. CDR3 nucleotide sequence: TGTGCCAGCGGCCTACAGTCCTACGAGCAGTACTTC. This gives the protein CASGLQSYEQYF.

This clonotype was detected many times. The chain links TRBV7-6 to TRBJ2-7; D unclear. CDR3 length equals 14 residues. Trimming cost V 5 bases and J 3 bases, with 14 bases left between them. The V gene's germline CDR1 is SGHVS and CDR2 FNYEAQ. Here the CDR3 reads CASSPAGTVYEQYF. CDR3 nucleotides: TGTGCCAGCAGCCCCGCCGGTACGGTCTACGAGCAGTACTTC.

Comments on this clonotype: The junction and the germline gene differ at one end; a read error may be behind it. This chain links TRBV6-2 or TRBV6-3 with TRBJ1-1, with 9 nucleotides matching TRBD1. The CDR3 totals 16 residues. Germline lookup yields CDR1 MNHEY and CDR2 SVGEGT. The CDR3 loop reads CASSHSTTDRGAEAFF. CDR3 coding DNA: TGTGCCAGCAGTCACTCCACAACGGACAGGGGCGCTGAAGCTTTCTTT.

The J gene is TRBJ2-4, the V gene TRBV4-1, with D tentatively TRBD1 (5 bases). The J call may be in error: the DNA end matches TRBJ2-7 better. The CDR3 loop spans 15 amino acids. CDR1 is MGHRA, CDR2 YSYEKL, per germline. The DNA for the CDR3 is TGCGCCAGCAGCCACCCCATGGCAGGGACCTACGAGCAGTACTTC. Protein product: CASSHPMAGTYEQYF.

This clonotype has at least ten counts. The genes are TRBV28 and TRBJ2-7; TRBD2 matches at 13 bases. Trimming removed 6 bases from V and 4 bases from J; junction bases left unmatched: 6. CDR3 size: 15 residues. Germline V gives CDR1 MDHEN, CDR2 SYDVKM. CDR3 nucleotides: TGTGCCAGCAGGACCGGGACTAGCGGGATATACGAGCAGTACTTC. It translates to CASRTGTSGIYEQYF.

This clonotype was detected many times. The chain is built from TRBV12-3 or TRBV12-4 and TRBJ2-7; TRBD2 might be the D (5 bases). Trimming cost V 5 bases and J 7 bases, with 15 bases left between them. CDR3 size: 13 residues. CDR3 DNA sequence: TGTGCCAGCAGTGTGGCTGGACTGATGGAGCAGTACTTC. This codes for CASSVAGLMEQYF.

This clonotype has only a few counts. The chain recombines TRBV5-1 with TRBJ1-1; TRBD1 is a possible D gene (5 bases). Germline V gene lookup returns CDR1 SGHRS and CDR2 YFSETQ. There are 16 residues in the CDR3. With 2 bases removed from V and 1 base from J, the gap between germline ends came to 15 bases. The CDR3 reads CASSLVSGASNTEAFF. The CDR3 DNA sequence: TGCGCCAGCAGCTTAGTTTCTGGGGCATCGAACACTGAAGCTTTCTTT.

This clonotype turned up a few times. This CDR3 reads CASSFQGAGTDTQYF. The CDR3 DNA follows: TGCGCCAGCAGCTTCCAGGGGGCTGGCACAGATACGCAGTATTTT. The V gene is TRBV5-1, the J gene TRBJ2-3, with TRBD1 identical over 8 bases. Germline-derived CDR1 and CDR2 are SGHRS and YFSETQ. The CDR3 loop spans 15 amino acids. J gave up 1 base and V 2 bases, and 3 bases lay outside the gene matches.

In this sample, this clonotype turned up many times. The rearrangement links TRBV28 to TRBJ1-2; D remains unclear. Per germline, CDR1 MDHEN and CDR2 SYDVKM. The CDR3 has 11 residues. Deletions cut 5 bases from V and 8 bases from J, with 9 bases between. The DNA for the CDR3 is TGTGCCAGCAGTCATCAAGTCGGCTACACCTTC. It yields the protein CASSHQVGYTF.

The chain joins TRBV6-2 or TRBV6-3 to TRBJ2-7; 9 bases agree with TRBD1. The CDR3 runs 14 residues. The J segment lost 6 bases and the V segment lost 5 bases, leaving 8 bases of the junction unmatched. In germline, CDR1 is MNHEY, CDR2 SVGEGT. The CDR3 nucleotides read TGTGCCAGCAGTACCACAGGGGGCTTGCGCGAGCAGTACTTC. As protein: CASSTTGGLREQYF.

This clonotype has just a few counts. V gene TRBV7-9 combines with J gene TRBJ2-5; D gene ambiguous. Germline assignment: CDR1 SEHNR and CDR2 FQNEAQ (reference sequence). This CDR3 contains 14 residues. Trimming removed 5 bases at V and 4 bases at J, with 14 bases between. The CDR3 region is CASSLLGGRETQYF. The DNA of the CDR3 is TGTGCCAGCAGCCTCTTGGGTGGACGAGAGACCCAGTACTTC.

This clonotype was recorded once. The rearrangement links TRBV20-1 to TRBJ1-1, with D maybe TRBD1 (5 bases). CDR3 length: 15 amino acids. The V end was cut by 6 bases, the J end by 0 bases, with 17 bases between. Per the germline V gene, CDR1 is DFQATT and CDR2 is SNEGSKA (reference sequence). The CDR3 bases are TGCAGTGCGAGCGAGGGGAATCTGCTGAACACTGAAGCTTTCTTT. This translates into CSASEGNLLNTEAFF.

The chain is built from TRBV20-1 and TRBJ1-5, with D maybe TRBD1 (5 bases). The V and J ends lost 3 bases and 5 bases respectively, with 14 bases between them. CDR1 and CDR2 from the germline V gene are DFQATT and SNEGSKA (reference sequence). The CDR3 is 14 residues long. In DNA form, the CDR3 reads TGCAGTGCTAGCTTTAGTTCGGGGGATCAGCCCCAGCATTTT. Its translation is CSASFSSGDQPQHF.

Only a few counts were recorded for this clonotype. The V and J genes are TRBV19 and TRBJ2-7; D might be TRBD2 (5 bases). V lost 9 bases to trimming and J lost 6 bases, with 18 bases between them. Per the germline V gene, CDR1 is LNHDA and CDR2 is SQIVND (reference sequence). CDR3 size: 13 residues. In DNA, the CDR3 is TGTGCCAGCCGATCAACTAGTGACGGCGAGCAGTACTTC. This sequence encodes CASRSTSDGEQYF.

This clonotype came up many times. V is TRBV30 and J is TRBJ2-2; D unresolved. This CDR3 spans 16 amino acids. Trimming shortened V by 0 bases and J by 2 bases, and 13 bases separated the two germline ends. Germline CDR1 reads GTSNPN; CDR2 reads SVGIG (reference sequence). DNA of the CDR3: TGTGCCTGGAGTGTGACCGCCTGGACCAACACCGGGGAGCTGTTTTTT. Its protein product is CAWSVTAWTNTGELFF.

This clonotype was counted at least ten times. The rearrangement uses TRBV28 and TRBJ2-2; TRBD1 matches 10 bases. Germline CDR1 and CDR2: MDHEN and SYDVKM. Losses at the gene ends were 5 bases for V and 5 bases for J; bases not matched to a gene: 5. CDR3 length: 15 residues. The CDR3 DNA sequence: TGTGCCAGCAGTCCGGGACAGGGGTATACCGGGGAGCTGTTTTTT. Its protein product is CASSPGQGYTGELFF.

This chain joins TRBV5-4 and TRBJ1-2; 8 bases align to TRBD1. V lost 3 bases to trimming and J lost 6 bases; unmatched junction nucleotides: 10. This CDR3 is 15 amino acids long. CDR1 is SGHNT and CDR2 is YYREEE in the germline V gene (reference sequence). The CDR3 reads CASSSYGTGSHGYTF. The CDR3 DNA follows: TGTGCCAGCAGCTCGTATGGGACAGGATCGCATGGCTACACCTTC.